In this sample, the clone carrying this T cell receptor beta chain turned up a few times. The antigen is undetermined. The data derive from a study of cytomegalovirus exposure and HLA in healthy donors. At the level of the study: Assignment to the Caucasian-associated ancestry cluster applied to approximately 79% of the approximately 420 genotyped donors.

Findings of the study overall: TRBV6-2, TRBV6-3 and some other V segments were excluded as indistinguishable.

The primer mix had 60 Vbeta and 13 Jbeta primers. Using immunoSEQ multiplex PCR, the repertoire was profiled, and TCRdb retains in-frame clones only, with some absent. The table has about 140,000 clones, 79% seen once. The CDR3 has 14 amino acids. With 2 bases clipped from V and 3 bases from J, the junction kept 2 bases outside the gene matches. The germline V gene encodes CDR1 SNHLY and CDR2 FYNNEI. The receptor was isolated from a man aged 40-49 years in good health and CMV-seropositive. This rearrangement joins TRBV2 to TRBJ2-7; 9 positions agree with TRBD2. Input material: PBMCs. DNA for the CDR3: TGTGCCAGCAGTGAAAGCGGGAGGCGCTACGAGCAGTACTTC. This translates into CASSESGRRYEQYF. Complete variable domain (other parts from reference TRBV2 and TRBJ2-7): EPEVTQTPSHQVTQMGQEVILRCVPISNHLYFYWYRQILGQKVEFLVSFYNNEISEKSEIFDDQFSVERPDGSNFTLKIRSTKLEDSAMYFCASSESGRRYEQYFGPGTRLTVT.